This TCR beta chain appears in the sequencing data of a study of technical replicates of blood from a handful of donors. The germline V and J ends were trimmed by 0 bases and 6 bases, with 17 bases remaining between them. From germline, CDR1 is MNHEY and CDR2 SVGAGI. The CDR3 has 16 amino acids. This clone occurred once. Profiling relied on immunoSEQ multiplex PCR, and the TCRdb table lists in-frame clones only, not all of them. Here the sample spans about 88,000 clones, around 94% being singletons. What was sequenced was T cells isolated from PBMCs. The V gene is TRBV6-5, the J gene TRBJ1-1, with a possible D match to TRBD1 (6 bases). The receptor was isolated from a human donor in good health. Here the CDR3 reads CASSYSISQGHAEAFF. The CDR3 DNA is TGTGCCAGCAGTTACTCGATTTCTCAGGGGCACGCTGAAGCTTTCTTT.